This T cell receptor (beta chain) was sequenced for a study of identifying expanded T cells in peripheral blood. Study-level points and caveats: Technical replicates showed roughly 1.2 changed clones; approximately 2 weeks around 15; four weeks 19. Across healthy donors, higher total template counts meant significantly greater approximately 2-week count variance.

Regarding this clone: Its specificity is unknown.

During the collection period, no donor immune events like infections were recorded. Generated by immunoSEQ multiplex PCR, the TCRdb table keeps only in-frame clones and is missing some. Of nearly 60,000 clones in the sample, about 92% were seen once. The CDR3 is made up of 13 amino acids. In germline, CDR1 is LNHDA, CDR2 SQIVND (reference sequence). Trimming removed 3 bases at V and 5 bases at J, with 10 bases between. This clonotype was sampled from a person aged 18 to 70 in good health. The rearrangement joins TRBV19 to TRBJ2-5; D remains unclear. Sequenced input: blood. This CDR3 reads CASSISEVETQYF. For the CDR3, the DNA is TGTGCCAGTAGTATTAGTGAGGTGGAGACCCAGTACTTC.